These 3 T cell receptor beta chains were all obtained from the same sample, sequenced in a study of CD4 and CD8 cells across lung adenocarcinoma regions. TCRdb redid the calling of the PCR reads with MiXCR, one entry per CDR3 protein. The sample has about 19,000 distinct CDR3 sequences, around 50% seen once. Sequencing was performed on CD8+ T cells from the margin of a lung tumor. All receptors come from a male donor with lung adenocarcinoma. The CD4 and CD8 labels of this study may be unreliable.

A word on this clonotype: This may be a read error, as it is one base from a much larger clone. The chain links TRBV10-1 to TRBJ2-5, with TRBD2 matching over 9 bases. Matching the DNA end better, TRBJ2-1 makes the J call doubtful. Germline CDR1 and CDR2: WNHNN and SYGVQD (reference sequence). The CDR3 extends over 15 amino acids. As DNA, the CDR3 is TGCGCCAGCAGTGAATTAGCGGGAGTACAAGAGACCCAGTTCTTC. Residues: CASSELAGVQETQFF.

V usage is TRBV6-1 and J usage is TRBJ2-6, with D perhaps matching TRBD2 (7 bases). The CDR3 has 17 amino acids. Germline V gene data show CDR1 as MNHNS and CDR2 as SASEGT. V dropped 8 bases and J dropped 4 bases, with 21 bases sitting between them. CDR3 residues: CASGEGGGGGGANVLTF. CDR3 DNA: TGTGCCAGCGGGGAGGGGGGGGGGGGGGGGGGGGCCAACGTCCTGACTTTC.

V usage is TRBV28 and J usage is TRBJ2-3; TRBD2 is a possible D gene (6 bases). The DNA end favors TRBJ2-7, so the J call may be wrong. The CDR3 has 16 residues. The V gene's germline CDR1 is MDHEN and CDR2 SYDVKM. CDR3 coding DNA: TGTGCCAGCAGTGGTGCGGGGCTGGGCGGCACAGACACGCAGTACTTC. This codes for CASSGAGLGGTDTQYF.